Listed below are T cell receptor beta chains from one sample, sequenced in a study of T cell changes during pregnancy in multiple sclerosis. Measured with immunoSEQ multiplex PCR; TCRdb has only the in-frame clones, and not every one. The table records some 80,000 clones, 80% to 90% of them present only once. The sample here was peripheral blood, taken in the first trimester of pregnancy. These receptors originate from a female donor in good health, enrolled as a control in a pregnancy study. CDR3s include the opening cysteine and the closing phenylalanine or tryptophan. Fields, in order: clone size, J gene, D gene, V gene, CDR3 protein, CDR3 DNA. The D gene is left open where the match is weak. A clone size is listed for some rows: how often the clone was seen (once, few, many), or a class if it is expanded.

>.|TRBJ2-3|TRBD1|TRBV27
CASSAIRTGKTDTQYF
TGTGCCAGCAGTGCTATTAGGACAGGGAAAACAGATACGCAGTATTTT
>.|TRBJ1-3|TRBD1|TRBV6-6
CASSTTGSPGNTIYF
TGTGCCAGCAGTACGACAGGGAGTCCTGGAAACACCATATATTTT
>.|TRBJ1-1|TRBD1|TRBV28
CASDRGWTEAFF
TGTGCCAGCGACAGGGGTTGGACTGAAGCTTTCTTT
>once|TRBJ2-2|.|TRBV19
CASSTTNTGELFF
TGTGCCAGTAGTACAACGAACACCGGGGAGCTGTTTTTT
>.|TRBJ1-5|.|TRBV19
CASSGGGRVAHQPQHF
TGTGCCAGTAGTGGGGGGGGGAGGGTTGCCCATCAGCCCCAGCATTTT
>.|TRBJ1-2|.|TRBV2
CASIPPGSYGYTF
TGTGCCAGCATCCCACCAGGCAGCTATGGCTACACCTTC
>.|TRBJ2-7|TRBD1|TRBV29-1
CSVVRQGGSYEQYF
TGCAGCGTAGTCAGACAGGGTGGCTCCTACGAGCAGTACTTC
>.|TRBJ2-7|TRBD2|TRBV19
CASEQRGGLYEQYF
TGTGCCAGTGAACAGCGGGGGGGCCTGTACGAGCAGTACTTC
>.|TRBJ2-1|TRBD1|TRBV9
CASSPGKGGDRGSYNEQFF
TGTGCCAGCAGCCCAGGAAAAGGGGGCGACAGGGGATCCTACAATGAGCAGTTCTTC
>.|TRBJ1-2|.|TRBV19
CASKLQGKDYGYTF
TGTGCCAGCAAACTCCAGGGGAAAGACTATGGCTACACCTTC
>few|TRBJ1-1|TRBD1|TRBV5-6
CASSFQGVEAFF
TGTGCCAGCAGTTTCCAGGGGGTTGAAGCTTTCTTT
>.|TRBJ2-1|.|TRBV19
CASSHRVSYNEQFF
TGTGCCAGTAGTCACAGGGTCTCCTACAATGAGCAGTTCTTC
>.|TRBJ2-5|TRBD2|TRBV7-2
CASSPMRTSGRLETQYF
TGTGCCAGCAGCCCTATGAGGACTAGCGGGAGGTTAGAGACCCAGTACTTC
>.|TRBJ2-2|TRBD2|TRBV4-3
CASSQTSGRNTGELFF
TGCGCCAGCAGCCAAACTAGCGGACGGAACACCGGGGAGCTGTTTTTT
>.|TRBJ1-2|.|TRBV19
CASSLDRSNGYTF
TGTGCCAGTAGCCTCGACAGGTCTAATGGCTACACCTTC
>.|TRBJ2-2|.|TRBV29-1
CSVARANTGGLFF
TGCAGCGTTGCCAGGGCGAACACCGGGGGGCTGTTTTTT
>.|TRBJ2-3|TRBD2|TRBV14
CASSHLAGGSWADTQYF
TGTGCCAGCAGCCACCTAGCGGGAGGATCTTGGGCAGATACGCAGTATTTT
>.|TRBJ1-2|TRBD1|TRBV19
CASSTDRGLVATDIDGYTF
TGTGCCAGTAGTACAGACAGGGGATTGGTAGCCACCGACATTGATGGCTACACCTTC
>few|TRBJ2-7|.|TRBV10-3
CAISAEARSYEQYF
TGTGCCATCAGCGCGGAGGCCAGGTCCTACGAGCAGTACTTC
>.|TRBJ1-5|.|TRBV7-2
CASSPGGQPQHF
TGTGCCAGCAGCCCCGGAGGTCAGCCCCAGCATTTT
>.|TRBJ2-5|.|TRBV5-8
CASSLQGNAETQYF
TGTGCCAGCAGCTTGCAGGGGAATGCGGAGACCCAGTACTTC
>.|TRBJ1-1|.|TRBV27
CASRPEQGLNTEAFF
TGTGCCAGCAGACCTGAACAGGGACTGAACACTGAAGCTTTCTTT
>few|TRBJ2-1|TRBD2|TRBV19
CASSGRSSYNEQFF
TGTGCCAGTTCCGGGAGGAGTTCCTACAATGAGCAGTTCTTC
>.|TRBJ1-3|.|TRBV7-2
CASSLTGDSGNTIYF
TGTGCCAGCAGCCTGACGGGGGACTCTGGAAACACCATATATTTT
>once|TRBJ2-2|.|TRBV9
CASSPLGGANTGELFF
TGTGCCAGCAGCCCTCTCGGAGGCGCGAACACCGGGGAGCTGTTTTTT
>.|TRBJ1-2|.|TRBV11-2
CASSLNSGFTETHYGYTF
TGTGCCAGCAGCTTAAATTCGGGGTTTACAGAAACTCACTATGGCTACACCTTC
>few|TRBJ2-3|TRBD2|TRBV15
CATSSRAGGGNTQYF
TGTGCCACCAGCTCCCGGGCGGGAGGGGGAAATACGCAGTATTTT
>.|TRBJ2-1|TRBD2|TRBV27
CASRRLTGGDNEQFF
TGTGCCAGCAGACGCCTGACGGGAGGGGACAATGAGCAGTTCTTC
>.|TRBJ1-4|.|TRBV6-6
CASSYSSATNEKLFF
TGTGCCAGCAGTTACTCTTCCGCAACTAATGAAAAACTGTTTTTT
>once|TRBJ2-1|.|TRBV7-2
CASSLELVGGEQFF
TGTGCCAGCAGCTTAGAGCTAGTCGGGGGTGAGCAGTTCTTC
>.|TRBJ2-5|TRBD2|TRBV6-1
CASSVGTSQYQETQYF
TGTGCCAGCAGTGTAGGGACTAGTCAGTACCAAGAGACCCAGTACTTC
>.|TRBJ1-6|.|TRBV5-1
CASSLRQQSNSPLHF
TGCGCCAGCAGCTTGAGACAGCAGTCTAATTCACCCCTCCACTTT
>.|TRBJ2-2|TRBD2|TRBV19
CASTSPTSGRSGELFF
TGTGCCAGTACCTCTCCGACTAGCGGGAGGTCCGGGGAGCTGTTTTTT
>.|TRBJ1-1|.|TRBV18
CASSRDTGISEAFF
TGTGCCAGCTCTCGGGACACGGGTATTTCTGAAGCTTTCTTT
>.|TRBJ2-1|TRBD2|TRBV28
CASSLSVAGSYNEQFF
TGTGCCAGCAGTCTTTCCGTAGCGGGCTCCTACAATGAGCAGTTCTTC
>.|TRBJ2-5|TRBD1|TRBV7-9
CASSLLTGGLDRETQYF
TGTGCCAGCAGCCTTCTGACAGGGGGCCTAGATCGGGAGACCCAGTACTTC
>.|TRBJ2-6|TRBD1|TRBV4-1
CASSVVGRGQGFGANVLTF
TGCGCCAGCAGCGTAGTCGGGCGAGGACAGGGTTTTGGGGCCAACGTCCTGACTTTC
>.|TRBJ1-2|.|TRBV5-1
CASSLGRRGSGGYTF
TGCGCCAGCAGCTTGGGTCGCCGAGGGAGTGGCGGCTACACCTTC
>.|TRBJ2-3|TRBD2|TRBV9
CASSSSGASGTDTQYF
TGTGCCAGCAGCTCAAGTGGGGCTAGCGGAACAGATACGCAGTATTTT
>.|TRBJ1-2|TRBD1|TRBV9
CASSAPNRGLSYGYTF
TGTGCCAGCAGCGCCCCTAACAGGGGGCTCAGCTATGGCTACACCTTC
>once|TRBJ1-1|.|TRBV5-1
CASSFNLNTEAFF
TGCGCCAGCAGCTTTAATTTGAACACTGAAGCTTTCTTT
>.|TRBJ2-1|TRBD2|TRBV23-1
CALGLVRDEQFF
TGCGCCCTCGGACTAGTAAGGGATGAGCAGTTCTTC
>.|TRBJ1-1|.|TRBV7-2
CASSLAPQGSEAFF
TGTGCCAGCAGCTTAGCGCCCCAGGGGAGTGAAGCTTTCTTT
>.|TRBJ1-4|TRBD1|TRBV5-5
CASSLDRGPNEKLFF
TGTGCCAGCAGCTTAGACAGGGGCCCTAATGAAAAACTGTTTTTT
>.|TRBJ2-7|TRBD1|TRBV7-6
CASSWRRQGAFGSYEQYF
TGTGCCAGCAGCTGGCGCAGGCAGGGGGCTTTCGGCTCCTACGAGCAGTACTTC
>.|TRBJ2-7|.|TRBV2
CASSKNPGLAAYEQYF
TGTGCCAGCTCGAAAAATCCAGGACTCGCCGCCTACGAGCAGTACTTC
>.|TRBJ2-7|TRBD1|TRBV5-1
CASSSGTGYEQYF
TGCGCCAGCAGCTCCGGGACAGGGTACGAGCAGTACTTC
>.|TRBJ1-1|TRBD1|TRBV4-1
CASRGGTGLNTEAFF
TGCGCCAGCAGGGGGGGGACAGGGCTGAACACTGAAGCTTTCTTT
>.|TRBJ1-2|TRBD1|TRBV7-9
CASIGQGALNYGYTF
TGTGCCAGCATCGGACAGGGAGCACTCAACTATGGCTACACCTTC
>.|TRBJ2-7|.|TRBV28
CASSLSSGGLYEQYF
TGTGCCAGCAGTTTAAGTAGCGGTGGACTCTACGAGCAGTACTTC
>.|TRBJ1-2|TRBD1|TRBV11-2
CASSLDRGYNYGYTF
TGTGCCAGCAGCTTGGACAGGGGTTACAACTATGGCTACACCTTC
>.|TRBJ2-7|TRBD1|TRBV11-2
CASSYRTGGFEQYF
TGTGCCAGCAGCTACAGGACAGGGGGCTTCGAGCAGTACTTC
>.|TRBJ2-5|TRBD1|TRBV5-1
CASSGRDRGRGETQYF
TGCGCCAGCAGCGGCCGGGACAGGGGGCGCGGGGAGACCCAGTACTTC